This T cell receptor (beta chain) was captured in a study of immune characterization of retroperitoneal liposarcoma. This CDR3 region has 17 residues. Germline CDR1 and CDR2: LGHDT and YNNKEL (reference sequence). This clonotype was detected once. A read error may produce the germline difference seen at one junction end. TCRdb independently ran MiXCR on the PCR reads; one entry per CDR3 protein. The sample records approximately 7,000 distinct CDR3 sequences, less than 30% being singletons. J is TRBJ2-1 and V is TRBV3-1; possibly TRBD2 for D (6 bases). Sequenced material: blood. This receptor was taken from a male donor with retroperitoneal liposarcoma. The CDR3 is CASSQVGSWRGYHEQFF. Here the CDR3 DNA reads TGTGCCAGCAGCCAAGTGGGTTCGTGGCGGGGCTACCATGAGCAGTTCTTC.